This TCR beta chain was recovered during a study of long-term antiretroviral therapy in people with HIV. The study's findings and limits: ART-treated samples gained diversity yet remained below transplant donor controls. Versus controls, repertoires in people with HIV had narrower CDR3 length ranges. Clonal populations expanded prior to ART predominated within the repertoire at all time points.

At least two post-ART and at least one pre-ART PBMC sample were available for each donor. Survey-level resolution applied to immunoSEQ assay v3.0. TCRdb's table, derived via immunoSEQ multiplex PCR, lists solely in-frame clones and lacks some. The table records 20,000 to 25,000 clones, around four fifths of them present only once. This clone occurred a few times. Its specificity is unknown. Looked up from germline, CDR1 is SGHRS and CDR2 is YFSETQ. The CDR3 is 13 amino acids. Trimming removed 0 bases from V and 10 bases from J, with 11 bases in between. This sequence was found in a woman between 35 and 50 years old with HIV. The rearrangement links TRBV5-1 to TRBJ2-1; perhaps D is TRBD1 or TRBD2 (6 bases each). The sample consisted of unsorted PBMCs, taken 1.1 years before starting antiretroviral therapy. CDR3 in DNA: TGCGCCAGCAGCTTGGGGGGGGCTTCCGAGCAGTTCTTC. Its translation: CASSLGGASEQFF.